The 13 T cell receptor beta chains given below trace back to one sample, sequenced in a study of Ad26.COV2.S vaccination and SARS-CoV-2 variants. The treatment: about 20 received Ad26.COV2.S at low or high dose, single or two shots; 5 received placebo; per-sample allocation not given. On day 63 after the first injection, vaccine and placebo recipients gave samples. Profiled with immunoSEQ multiplex PCR; TCRdb holds only in-frame clones, not every one. The sample lists roughly 380,000 clones; around 87% were seen once. The sequenced sample was peripheral blood, obtained in a trial of Ad26.COV2.S vaccine versus placebo. The receptors were gathered from a person between 18 and 65 years old who received the Ad26.COV2.S COVID-19 vaccine or a placebo.

This clone was picked up a small number of times. V and J are TRBV4-2 and TRBJ1-1; 8 bases map to TRBD1. This CDR3 has 15 residues. Losses at the gene ends were 3 bases for V and 0 bases for J; bases not matched to a gene: 3. Germline-derived CDR1 and CDR2 are LGHNA and YNFKEQ. The CDR3 DNA reads TGTGCCAGCAGCCACGCACAGGGGGTGAACACTGAAGCTTTCTTT. This sequence encodes CASSHAQGVNTEAFF.

V is TRBV7-6 and J is TRBJ2-5, with D tentatively TRBD1 (6 bases). Germline CDR1 and CDR2: SGHVS and FNYEAQ. The V end lost 3 bases, the J end lost 5 bases, and 13 bases lay between the germline ends. The CDR3 is 14 amino acids. For the CDR3, the DNA is TGTGCCAGCAGCTTGGTAGGGGGTTGGGAGACCCAGTACTTC. This gives the protein CASSLVGGWETQYF.

The chain combines TRBV27 with TRBJ1-5; D gene unclear. Germline CDR1 is MNHEY and CDR2 is SMNVEV (reference sequence). The CDR3 sequence is 13 residues long. The V gene lost 6 bases and the J gene lost 4 bases, with 10 bases spanning the gap. This chain's CDR3 is CASRFSINQPQHF. DNA for the CDR3: TGTGCCAGCAGATTCTCAATTAATCAGCCCCAGCATTTT.

This chain links TRBV6-2 or TRBV6-3 with TRBJ2-2; D call uncertain. This CDR3 comprises 14 residues. V dropped 5 bases and J dropped 7 bases, with 14 bases sitting between them. Per the germline V gene, CDR1 is MNHEY and CDR2 is SVGEGT. For the CDR3, the DNA is TGTGCCAGCAGTAGAGGAATCCCGAACGGGGAGCTGTTTTTT. It specifies CASSRGIPNGELFF.

The DNA for the CDR3 is TGTGCCACCAGTGAAGGGACCCAAGCAGGCGGGGAGCTGTTTTTT. Protein sequence: CATSEGTQAGGELFF. The chain links TRBV24-1 to TRBJ2-2, with D perhaps TRBD1 or TRBD2 (5 bases each). CDR1 and CDR2 from the germline V gene are KGHDR and SFDVKD. The CDR3 is made up of 15 amino acids. V lost 4 bases and J 7 bases, leaving 15 bases between the germline ends.

This clone has more than one count but fewer than ten. The gene calls are TRBV25-1 and TRBJ1-4, with TRBD1 identical over 9 bases. Trimming removed 3 bases from V and 7 bases from J; junction bases left unmatched: 9. This CDR3 contains 16 residues. Germline CDR1 is MGHDK and CDR2 is SYGVNS. The CDR3 DNA sequence: TGTGCCAGCAGTGATTCCAACAGGGGGCGAAGTGAAAAACTGTTTTTT. This codes for CASSDSNRGRSEKLFF.

The chain couples TRBV12-3 or TRBV12-4 to TRBJ1-2, with D hard to call. The CDR3 spans 13 residues. Trimming removed 6 bases at V and 8 bases at J, with 16 bases between. DNA of the CDR3: TGTGCCAGCAGCCCGGACTTGGAAGGCGGCTACACCTTC. This gives the protein CASSPDLEGGYTF.

The rearrangement joins TRBV24-1 to TRBJ1-6; maybe TRBD1 (6 bases). The germline CDR1 and CDR2 sequences are KGHDR and SFDVKD. This CDR3 has 20 amino acids. V lost 3 bases to trimming and J lost 9 bases, with 29 bases between them. CDR3: CATSDAPSSDHQDSTSPLHF. CDR3 coding DNA: TGTGCCACCAGTGATGCCCCGTCGTCCGACCACCAGGACAGTACTTCACCCCTCCACTTT.

The chain carries TRBV5-4 and TRBJ2-3; D remains ambiguous. Deletions cut 0 bases from V and 2 bases from J, with 10 bases between. This CDR3 has 15 residues. Germline loops: CDR1 SGHNT, CDR2 YYREEE (reference sequence). The CDR3 sequence: CASSLEPGTTDTQYF. For the CDR3, the DNA is TGTGCCAGCAGCTTGGAGCCAGGAACCACAGATACGCAGTATTTT.

The chain has TRBV4-1 and TRBJ2-5; tentatively, D is TRBD2 (5 bases). The CDR3 totals 15 residues. Trimming took 6 bases from V and 2 from J, leaving 16 bases between them. Looked up from germline, CDR1 is MGHRA and CDR2 is YSYEKL. DNA for the CDR3: TGCGCCAGCAGTCCCGAAGGTGGGAGACAAGAGACCCAGTACTTC. Protein product: CASSPEGGRQETQYF.

The chain recombines TRBV19 with TRBJ1-4, with D perhaps matching TRBD1 (6 bases). This CDR3 is built from 14 residues. Trimming took 5 bases from V and 0 from J, leaving 7 bases between them. CDR1 LNHDA and CDR2 SQIVND come from the germline V gene (reference sequence). The CDR3 DNA reads as TGTGCCAGTAGTTGGACAGCAACTAATGAAAAACTGTTTTTT. The encoded protein is CASSWTATNEKLFF.

The gene calls are TRBV24-1 and TRBJ1-5; D unresolved. The V end lost 1 base, the J end lost 10 bases, and 22 bases lay between the germline ends. There are 17 residues in the CDR3. The germline V gene has CDR1 KGHDR and CDR2 SFDVKD. CDR3 coding DNA: TGTGCCACCAGTGATTTAGGGTTAGACTGGGATCGTTTTCCCCAGCATTTT. This translates into CATSDLGLDWDRFPQHF.

The chain couples TRBV7-2 to TRBJ2-7; TRBD2 matches 7 bases. The germline CDR1 and CDR2 sequences are SGHTA and FQGNSA. The CDR3 is 15 residues long. Trimming at V came to 1 base and at J to 4 bases, leaving 7 bases not matched to a gene. The CDR3 coding sequence is TGTGCCAGCAGCTTAGGGGACGGGGGGTTATACGAGCAGTACTTC. It encodes CASSLGDGGLYEQYF.